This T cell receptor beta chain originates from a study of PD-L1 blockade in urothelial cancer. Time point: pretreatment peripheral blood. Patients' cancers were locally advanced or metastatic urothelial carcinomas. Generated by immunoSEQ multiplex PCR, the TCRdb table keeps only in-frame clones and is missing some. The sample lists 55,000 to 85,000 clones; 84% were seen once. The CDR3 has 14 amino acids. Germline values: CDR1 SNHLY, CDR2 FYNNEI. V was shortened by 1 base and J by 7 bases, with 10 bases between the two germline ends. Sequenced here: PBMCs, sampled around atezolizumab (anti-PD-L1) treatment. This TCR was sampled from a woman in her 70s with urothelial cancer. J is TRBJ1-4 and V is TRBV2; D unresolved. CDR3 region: CASSEGQDSEKLFF. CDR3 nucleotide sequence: TGTGCCAGCAGTGAAGGGCAGGACTCTGAAAAACTGTTTTTT.